This T cell receptor (beta chain) comes out of a study of beta chain features in type 1 diabetes. What was sequenced were expressed TCRB transcripts, since all of the isolated RNA had been reverse transcribed. Libraries were prepared by immunoSEQ multiplex PCR; TCRdb keeps only in-frame clonotypes and omits some of them. The sample includes 150,000 to 190,000 clones, approximately 10% of them seen just once. V was cut by 3 bases and J by 1 base, with 4 bases left in between. The V gene's germline CDR1 is LGHNA and CDR2 YSLEER. This CDR3 is built from 13 residues. The TCR comes from a man aged 18-30 years in good health. Sample: central memory CD4+ T cells from blood. The chain joins TRBV4-3 to TRBJ1-5; D gene unclear. The CDR3 region is CASSQDSNQPQHF. The CDR3 DNA follows: TGCGCCAGCAGCCAGGACAGCAATCAGCCCCAGCATTTT.